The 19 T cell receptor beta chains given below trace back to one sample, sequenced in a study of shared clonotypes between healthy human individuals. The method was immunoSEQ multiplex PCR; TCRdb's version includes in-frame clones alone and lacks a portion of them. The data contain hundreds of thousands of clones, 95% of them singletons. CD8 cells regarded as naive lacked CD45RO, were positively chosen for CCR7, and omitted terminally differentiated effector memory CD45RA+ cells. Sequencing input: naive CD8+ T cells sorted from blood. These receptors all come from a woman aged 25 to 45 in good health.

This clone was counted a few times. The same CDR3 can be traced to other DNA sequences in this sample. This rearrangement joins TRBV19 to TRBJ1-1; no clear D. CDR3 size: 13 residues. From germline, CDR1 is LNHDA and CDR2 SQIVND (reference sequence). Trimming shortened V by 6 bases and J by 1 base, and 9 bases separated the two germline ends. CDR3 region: CASSHLGNTEAFF. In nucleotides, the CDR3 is TGTGCCAGTAGCCACTTGGGGAACACTGAAGCTTTCTTT.

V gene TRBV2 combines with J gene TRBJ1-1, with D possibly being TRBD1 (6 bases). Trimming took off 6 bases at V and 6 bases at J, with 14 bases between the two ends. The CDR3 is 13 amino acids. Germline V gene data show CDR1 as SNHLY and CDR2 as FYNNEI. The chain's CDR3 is CASRPLDRPEAFF. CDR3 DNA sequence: TGTGCCAGCAGGCCGCTAGACAGGCCTGAAGCTTTCTTT.

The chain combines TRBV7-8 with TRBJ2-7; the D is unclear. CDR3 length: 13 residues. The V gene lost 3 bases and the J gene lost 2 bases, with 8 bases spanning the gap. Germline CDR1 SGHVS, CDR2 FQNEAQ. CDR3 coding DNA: TGTGCCAGCAGCTTGTTATTCCCCTACGAGCAGTACTTC. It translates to CASSLLFPYEQYF.

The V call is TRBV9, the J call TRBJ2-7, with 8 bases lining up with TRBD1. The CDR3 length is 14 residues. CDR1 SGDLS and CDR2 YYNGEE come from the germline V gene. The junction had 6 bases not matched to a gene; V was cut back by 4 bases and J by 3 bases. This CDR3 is CASSPGDRRYEQYF. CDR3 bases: TGTGCCAGCAGCCCCGGGGACAGGCGCTACGAGCAGTACTTC.

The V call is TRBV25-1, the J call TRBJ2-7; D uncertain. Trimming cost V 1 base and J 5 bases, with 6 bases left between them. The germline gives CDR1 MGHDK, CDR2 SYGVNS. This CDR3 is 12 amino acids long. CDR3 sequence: CASSEFANEQYF. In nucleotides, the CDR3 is TGTGCCAGCAGTGAATTTGCAAACGAGCAGTACTTC.

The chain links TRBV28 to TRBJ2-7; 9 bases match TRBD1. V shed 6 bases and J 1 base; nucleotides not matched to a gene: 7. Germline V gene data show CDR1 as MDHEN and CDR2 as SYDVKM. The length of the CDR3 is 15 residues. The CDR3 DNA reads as TGTGCCAGCAGAATACTACAGGGGGCGTCCTACGAGCAGTACTTC. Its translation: CASRILQGASYEQYF.

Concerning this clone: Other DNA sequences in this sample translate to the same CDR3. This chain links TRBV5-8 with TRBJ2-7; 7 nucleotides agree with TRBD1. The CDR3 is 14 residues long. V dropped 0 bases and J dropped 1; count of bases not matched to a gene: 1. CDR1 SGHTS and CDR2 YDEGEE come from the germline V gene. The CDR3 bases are TGTGCCAGCAGCTTGGGACAGGGTTCCTACGAGCAGTACTTC. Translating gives CASSLGQGSYEQYF.

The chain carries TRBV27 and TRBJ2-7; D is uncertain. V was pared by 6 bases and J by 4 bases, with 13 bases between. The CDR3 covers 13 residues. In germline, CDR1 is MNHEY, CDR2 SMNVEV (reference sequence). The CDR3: CASSLSPRYEQYF. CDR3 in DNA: TGTGCCAGCAGCCTATCCCCTAGGTACGAGCAGTACTTC.

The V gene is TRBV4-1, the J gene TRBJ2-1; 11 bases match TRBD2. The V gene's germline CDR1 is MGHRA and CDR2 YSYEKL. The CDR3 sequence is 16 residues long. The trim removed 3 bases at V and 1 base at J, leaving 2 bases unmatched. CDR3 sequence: CASSHLAGGSYNEQFF. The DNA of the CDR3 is TGCGCCAGCAGCCATCTAGCGGGAGGATCCTACAATGAGCAGTTCTTC.

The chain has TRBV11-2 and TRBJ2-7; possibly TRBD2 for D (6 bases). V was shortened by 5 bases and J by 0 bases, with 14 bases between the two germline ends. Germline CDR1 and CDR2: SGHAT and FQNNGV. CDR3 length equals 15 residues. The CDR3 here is CASSLTGSHSYEQYF. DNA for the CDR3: TGTGCCAGCAGCCTGACCGGGAGCCACTCCTACGAGCAGTACTTC.

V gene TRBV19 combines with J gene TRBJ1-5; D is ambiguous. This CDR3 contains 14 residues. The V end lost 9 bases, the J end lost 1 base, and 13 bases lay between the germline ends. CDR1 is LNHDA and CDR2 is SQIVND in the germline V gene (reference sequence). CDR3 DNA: TGTGCCAGCAGTGAGGGCCAGAGCAATCAGCCCCAGCATTTT. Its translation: CASSEGQSNQPQHF.

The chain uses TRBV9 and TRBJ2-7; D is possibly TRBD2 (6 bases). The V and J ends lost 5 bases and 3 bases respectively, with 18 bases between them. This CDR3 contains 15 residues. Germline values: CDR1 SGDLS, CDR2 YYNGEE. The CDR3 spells CASSPYGGPFYEQYF. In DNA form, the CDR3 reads TGTGCCAGCAGTCCCTATGGAGGGCCTTTCTACGAGCAGTACTTC.

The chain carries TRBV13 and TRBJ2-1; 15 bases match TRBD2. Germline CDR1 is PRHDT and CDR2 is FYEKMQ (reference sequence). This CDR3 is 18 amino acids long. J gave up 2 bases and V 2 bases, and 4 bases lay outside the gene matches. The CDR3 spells CASSLLGLAGGTYNEQFF. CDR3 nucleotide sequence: TGTGCCAGCAGCTTACTGGGACTAGCGGGAGGTACCTACAATGAGCAGTTCTTC.

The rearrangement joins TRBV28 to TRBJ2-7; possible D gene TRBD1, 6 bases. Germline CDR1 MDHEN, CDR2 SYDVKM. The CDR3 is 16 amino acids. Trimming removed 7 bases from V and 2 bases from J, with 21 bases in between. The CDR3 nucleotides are TGTGCCAGCACCCCCTTTCAGGCGACAGGAGCCTACGAGCAGTACTTC. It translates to CASTPFQATGAYEQYF.

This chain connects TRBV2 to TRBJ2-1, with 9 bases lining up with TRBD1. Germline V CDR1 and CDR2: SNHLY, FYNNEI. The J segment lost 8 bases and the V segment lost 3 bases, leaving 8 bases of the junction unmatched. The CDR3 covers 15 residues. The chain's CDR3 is CASSEGTGFEHEQFF. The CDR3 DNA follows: TGTGCCAGCAGTGAGGGGACAGGGTTTGAGCATGAGCAGTTCTTC.

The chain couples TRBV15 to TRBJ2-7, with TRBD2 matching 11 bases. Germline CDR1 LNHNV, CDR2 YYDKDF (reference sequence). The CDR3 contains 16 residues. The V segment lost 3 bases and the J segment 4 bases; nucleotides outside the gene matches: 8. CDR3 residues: CATSRSTSGSRYEQYF. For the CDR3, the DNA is TGTGCCACCAGCAGGTCAACTAGCGGGAGCAGGTACGAGCAGTACTTC.

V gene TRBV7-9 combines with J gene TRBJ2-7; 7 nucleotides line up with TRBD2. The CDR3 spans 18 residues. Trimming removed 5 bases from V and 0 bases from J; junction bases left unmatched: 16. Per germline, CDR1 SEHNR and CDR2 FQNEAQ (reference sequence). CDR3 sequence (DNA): TGTGCCAGCAGCCCACGGCCCTCTTTAGGCGGGAGCTCCTACGAGCAGTACTTC. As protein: CASSPRPSLGGSSYEQYF.

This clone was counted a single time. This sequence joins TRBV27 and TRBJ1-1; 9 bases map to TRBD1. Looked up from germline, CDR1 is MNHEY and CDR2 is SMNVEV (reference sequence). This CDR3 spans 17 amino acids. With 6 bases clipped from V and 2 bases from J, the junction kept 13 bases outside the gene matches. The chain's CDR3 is CASRTWTWTGDNTEAFF. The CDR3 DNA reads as TGTGCCAGCAGGACCTGGACTTGGACAGGGGACAACACTGAAGCTTTCTTT.

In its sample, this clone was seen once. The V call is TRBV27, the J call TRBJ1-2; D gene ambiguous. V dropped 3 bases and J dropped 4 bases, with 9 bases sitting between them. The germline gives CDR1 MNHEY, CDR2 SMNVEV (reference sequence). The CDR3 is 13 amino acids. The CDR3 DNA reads TGTGCCAGCAGTTTTGATAGATTCTATGGCTACACCTTC. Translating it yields CASSFDRFYGYTF.